One and the same sample provided the 17 T cell receptor beta chains below, sequenced in a study of T cells after yellow fever vaccination (dated by TCRdb to 2018 to 2020). The library was prepared using 5' RACE. Sequencing was performed on an Illumina NovaSeq 6000. The public reads were run again by TCRdb, first through fastp at Q25 and then through MiXCR, and only productive beta chains were kept. CDR3 protein duplicates are merged, each entry listing the most common genes and DNA. The sample records some 150,000 distinct CDR3 sequences, approximately 10% of which are singletons. The leading ten clones occupy just over 35% of the sample. The treatment or condition label corresponds to: live attenuated yellow fever vaccine strain. Source: CD8+ T cells sorted from PBMCs, taken 15 days after the yellow fever booster vaccination. The receptors originated from a man between 18 and 35 years old who received the YFV17D yellow fever vaccine.

The chain links TRBV4-3 to TRBJ2-1, with D tentatively TRBD1 or TRBD2 (5 bases each). CDR1 LGHNA and CDR2 YSLEER come from the germline V gene. This CDR3 has 15 amino acids. Between the trimmed V and J ends, which lost 0 bases and 10 bases, there was a span of 16 bases. For the CDR3, the DNA is TGCGCCAGCAGCCAAGACGGGACGAACCTTGGGGAGCAGTTCTTC. Its protein is CASSQDGTNLGEQFF.

V and J are TRBV9 and TRBJ2-5, with 10 bases aligning to TRBD2. V shed 2 bases, J shed 5 bases, and the junction held 6 bases outside the gene matches. From germline, CDR1 is SGDLS and CDR2 YYNGEE. This CDR3 region has 15 residues. The CDR3: CASSVLAGAGETQYF. The CDR3 region has the DNA TGTGCCAGCAGCGTCCTAGCGGGGGCTGGTGAGACCCAGTACTTC. Combining the CDR3 with reference TRBV9 and TRBJ2-5 gives the whole variable domain DSGVTQTPKHLITATGQRVTLRCSPRSGDLSVYWYQQSLDQGLQFLIQYYNGEERAKGNILERFSAQQFPDLHSELNLSSLELGDSALYFCASSVLAGAGETQYFGPGTRLLVL.

The rearrangement joins TRBV6-1 to TRBJ2-7; no reliable D call. Trimming removed 0 bases from V and 0 bases from J, with 6 bases in between. This CDR3 is 14 amino acids long. CDR1 and CDR2 (germline): MNHNS, SASEGT. The CDR3 nucleotides read TGTGCCAGCAGTGAAGCGCCAAGCTCCTACGAGCAGTACGTC. This sequence encodes CASSEAPSSYEQYV.

The V and J genes are TRBV6-6 and TRBJ2-1; D is perhaps TRBD1 or TRBD2 (5 bases each). Germline values: CDR1 MNHNY, CDR2 SVGAGI (reference sequence). V lost 5 bases and J lost 0, with 14 bases in between. CDR3 length: 16 amino acids. The CDR3 loop is CASSGTGRYSYNEQFF. As DNA, the CDR3 is TGTGCCAGCAGTGGGACGGGGCGATACTCCTACAATGAGCAGTTCTTC.

The CDR3 is CASSSLLSDRNTEAFF. CDR3 nucleotides: TGTGCCAGCAGCTCCCTACTAAGCGACAGGAACACTGAAGCTTTCTTT. The chain links TRBV7-8 to TRBJ1-1, with D possibly being TRBD1 (5 bases). Germline values: CDR1 SGHVS, CDR2 FQNEAQ. The V and J ends lost 4 bases and 1 base respectively, with 16 bases between them. This CDR3 is built from 16 residues. Supplemented by reference TRBV7-8 and TRBJ1-1, the full variable domain reads GAGVSQSPRYKVAKRGQDVALRCDPISGHVSLFWYQQALGQGPEFLTYFQNEAQLDKSGLPSDRFFAERPEGSVSTLKIQRTQQEDSAVYLCASSSLLSDRNTEAFFGQGTRLTVV.

This clonotype was detected many times. V is TRBV7-2 and J is TRBJ1-1; no clear D gene. This CDR3 is built from 12 residues. The germline V gene encodes CDR1 SGHTA and CDR2 FQGNSA. With 3 bases removed from V and 0 bases from J, the gap between germline ends came to 2 bases. CDR3 region: CASSFLNTEAFF. The CDR3 nucleotides read TGTGCCAGCAGCTTCCTGAACACTGAAGCTTTCTTT.

This clonotype was seen more than once but under ten times. The chain combines TRBV7-2 with TRBJ1-2, with D maybe TRBD1 (6 bases). Germline CDR1 and CDR2: SGHTA and FQGNSA. Trimming left V 8 bases short and J 8 bases short, with 12 bases between. The CDR3 length is 11 residues. DNA of the CDR3: TGTGCCAGCCCAGGGGTGGGGGGCTACACCTTC. Protein sequence: CASPGVGGYTF.

V and J are TRBV5-1 and TRBJ1-1, with D possibly TRBD1 on 5 matching bases. CDR3 length: 16 residues. The V and J ends lost 0 bases and 2 bases respectively, with 14 bases between them. The V gene's germline CDR1 is SGHRS and CDR2 YFSETQ. CDR3 region: CASSLAGGVINTEAFF. The CDR3 bases are TGCGCCAGCAGCTTGGCCGGGGGGGTTATTAACACTGAAGCTTTCTTT.

This clonotype was seen only a few times. The V gene is TRBV28, the J gene TRBJ2-7, with D maybe TRBD1 (5 bases). The V end lost 4 bases, the J end lost 1 base, and 17 bases lay between the germline ends. Germline loops: CDR1 MDHEN, CDR2 SYDVKM. This CDR3 has 16 residues. The CDR3 DNA reads as TGTGCCAGCAGTTCCGCTACCATGGACAAGTCCTACGAGCAGTACGTC. Its translation is CASSSATMDKSYEQYV.

The rearrangement uses TRBV27 and TRBJ2-7; 7 bases agree with TRBD1. From germline, CDR1 is MNHEY and CDR2 SMNVEV (reference sequence). The CDR3 is 15 residues long. V lost 2 bases to trimming and J lost 0 bases; unmatched junction nucleotides: 4. The CDR3 sequence is CASSLRQGDSYEQYF. The CDR3 nucleotides read TGTGCCAGCAGTTTACGGCAGGGGGACTCCTACGAGCAGTACTTC.

This clonotype was seen a handful of times. The V call is TRBV29-1, the J call TRBJ2-3; TRBD1 agrees at 9 bases. With 6 bases clipped from V and 3 bases from J, the junction kept 13 bases outside the gene matches. The germline V gene has CDR1 SQVTM and CDR2 ANQGSEA. This CDR3 region has 16 residues. The CDR3 region is CSVARTGVDRTDTQYF. The CDR3, as DNA: TGCAGCGTAGCCCGGACAGGGGTGGATAGGACAGATACGCAGTATTTT.

The J gene is TRBJ2-1, the V gene TRBV5-6; 7 positions agree with TRBD1. CDR1 and CDR2 from the germline V gene are SGHDT and YYEEEE. This CDR3 has 15 residues. Germline trimming cut 3 bases from V and 0 bases from J; bases unmatched to any gene: 3. The chain's CDR3 is CASSSTGISYNEQFF. CDR3 DNA sequence: TGTGCCAGCAGCTCGACAGGGATCTCCTACAATGAGCAGTTCTTC. The entire variable domain, with the rest obtained from reference TRBV5-6 and TRBJ2-1, is as follows: DAGVTQSPTHLIKTRGQQVTLRCSPKSGHDTVSWYQQALGQGPQFIFQYYEEEERQRGNFPDRFSGHQFPNYSSELNVNALLLGDSALYLCASSSTGISYNEQFFGPGTRLTVL.

A few counts support this clonotype. The J gene is TRBJ1-5, the V gene TRBV5-1, with D uncertain. CDR3 size: 13 residues. Germline V gene data show CDR1 as SGHRS and CDR2 as YFSETQ. V shed 0 bases and J shed 7 bases, with 8 bases lying between them. As DNA, the CDR3 is TGCGCCAGCAGCTTGGAGTCGGGGCAGCCCCAGCATTTT. Translating it yields CASSLESGQPQHF.

The rearrangement uses TRBV20-1 and TRBJ2-2; D may match TRBD1 or TRBD2 (5 bases each). Trimming shortened V by 0 bases and J by 2 bases, and 10 bases separated the two germline ends. The CDR3 extends over 15 amino acids. Germline CDR1 is DFQATT and CDR2 is SNEGSKA (reference sequence). This CDR3 reads CSARDFGANTGELFF. The CDR3 DNA reads TGCAGTGCTAGAGATTTCGGGGCCAACACCGGGGAGCTGTTTTTT.

The gene calls are TRBV19 and TRBJ1-2, with no clear D. V was pared by 3 bases and J by 2 bases, with 7 bases between. Germline CDR1 LNHDA, CDR2 SQIVND (reference sequence). This CDR3 is built from 13 residues. The CDR3 DNA reads as TGTGCCAGTAGTATCGGCCTCAACTATGGCTACACCTTC. Its protein is CASSIGLNYGYTF.

In this sample, this clonotype turned up many times. J is TRBJ2-3 and V is TRBV10-3; D may be TRBD1 (6 bases). The ends were cut back, 10 bases at V and 7 bases at J, with 21 bases in the middle. The CDR3 has 14 amino acids. The germline CDR1 and CDR2 sequences are ENHRY and SYGVKD. The CDR3 DNA sequence: TGTGCCACCATGGGGGAGACCAGGGGAAATACGCAGTATTTT. Amino acid sequence: CATMGETRGNTQYF.

The rearrangement joins TRBV11-2 to TRBJ2-1; possibly TRBD1 or TRBD2 for D (5 bases each). The CDR3 length is 18 residues. The germline V and J ends were trimmed by 6 bases and 8 bases, with 29 bases remaining between them. The germline V gene encodes CDR1 SGHAT and CDR2 FQNNGV. The CDR3 sequence is CASSTRDHQHSQRDEQFF. The CDR3 DNA is TGTGCCAGCAGTACCCGGGACCACCAGCATTCACAACGCGATGAGCAGTTCTTC.